This T cell receptor beta chain was observed in a study of OX40 agonist ivuxolimab in advanced cancers. The table came from immunoSEQ multiplex PCR; TCRdb's copy has only in-frame clones and leaves some out. The sample includes around 79,000 clones, 92% of them seen just once. This TCR came from an adult with an advanced solid tumor such as melanoma, head and neck, liver or kidney cancer. Material: CD4+ or CD8+ T cells sorted from blood, obtained in a trial of the OX40 agonist ivuxolimab.

The CDR3 here is CASSPTGTPGNTIYF. CDR3 nucleotide sequence: TGTGCCAGCAGCCCTACCGGGACACCTGGAAACACCATATATTTT. This chain connects TRBV13 to TRBJ1-3; perhaps TRBD1 as D (6 bases). The CDR3 is made up of 15 amino acids. Germline lookup yields CDR1 PRHDT and CDR2 FYEKMQ (reference sequence). Trimming removed 5 bases at V and 2 bases at J, with 13 bases between.